Listed below are T cell receptor beta chains from one sample, sequenced in a study of blood T cell repertoires in COVID-19. Measured with immunoSEQ multiplex PCR; TCRdb has only the in-frame clones, and not every one. Of 70,000 to 100,000 clones in the sample, 88% are singletons; the top ten hold roughly 5%. Specimen: peripheral blood. These receptors all come from a woman over 75 with active COVID-19. Both conserved end residues are part of each CDR3. The order of the fields is V gene, D gene, clone size, J gene, CDR3 DNA, CDR3 protein. D genes are given only for firm matches. Clone size is stated in some rows and not others, as once, few, many or a class when expanded.

v_gene: TRBV2; d_gene: .; abundance: .; j_gene: TRBJ2-7; CDR3nt: TGTGCCAGCAGTGAATCGTCCTACGAGCAGTACTTC; CDR3aa: CASSESSYEQYF
v_gene: TRBV29-1; d_gene: TRBD2; abundance: .; j_gene: TRBJ2-1; CDR3nt: TGCAGCGTTGAAGATAGGCGGGAGGGGGAGGACAATGAGCAGTTCTTC; CDR3aa: CSVEDRREGEDNEQFF
v_gene: TRBV6-5; d_gene: .; abundance: .; j_gene: TRBJ2-7; CDR3nt: TGTGCCAGCAGTTACCTATCCGAGCAGTACTTC; CDR3aa: CASSYLSEQYF
v_gene: TRBV5-1; d_gene: TRBD2; abundance: .; j_gene: TRBJ2-1; CDR3nt: TGCGCCAGCAGCTCGAACCTACTAGCGGGACCTTACAATGAGCAGTTCTTC; CDR3aa: CASSSNLLAGPYNEQFF
v_gene: TRBV11-2; d_gene: TRBD2; abundance: .; j_gene: TRBJ2-5; CDR3nt: TGTGCCAGCAGCTTAGGGGTAGCGGGAGAGGTCCAAGAGACCCAGTACTTC; CDR3aa: CASSLGVAGEVQETQYF
v_gene: TRBV5-1; d_gene: .; abundance: once; j_gene: TRBJ2-6; CDR3nt: TGCGCCAGCAGTTTTCGACCGGGACAAGCTTTCTCTGGGGCCAACGTCCTGACTTTC; CDR3aa: CASSFRPGQAFSGANVLTF
v_gene: TRBV19; d_gene: TRBD1; abundance: .; j_gene: TRBJ2-1; CDR3nt: TGTGCCAGCGCTCCGGGACAGGGGCCCCTCCCGGAGTTCTTC; CDR3aa: CASAPGQGPLPEFF
v_gene: TRBV4-3; d_gene: TRBD2; abundance: .; j_gene: TRBJ2-7; CDR3nt: TGCGCCAGCAGCCAACACACCACACTAGCGGGGTACTCCTACGAGCAGTACTTC; CDR3aa: CASSQHTTLAGYSYEQYF
v_gene: TRBV12-3/TRBV12-4; d_gene: .; abundance: .; j_gene: TRBJ1-2; CDR3nt: TGTGCCAGCAGTTTAAGGACATATGGCTACACCTTC; CDR3aa: CASSLRTYGYTF
v_gene: TRBV7-3; d_gene: TRBD1; abundance: .; j_gene: TRBJ2-3; CDR3nt: TGTGCCAGCAGCCCACAGGGGGCCCGCACAGATACGCAGTATTTT; CDR3aa: CASSPQGARTDTQYF
v_gene: TRBV5-6; d_gene: TRBD1; abundance: .; j_gene: TRBJ2-7; CDR3nt: TGTGCCAGCAGTACCCTGGGACAGGGTTCCTACGAGCAGTACTTC; CDR3aa: CASSTLGQGSYEQYF
v_gene: TRBV28; d_gene: TRBD2; abundance: .; j_gene: TRBJ2-5; CDR3nt: TGTGCCAGCAGTTTGACTAGCGGCTTCCAAGAGACCCAGTACTTC; CDR3aa: CASSLTSGFQETQYF
v_gene: TRBV5-6; d_gene: .; abundance: .; j_gene: TRBJ2-6; CDR3nt: TGTGCCAGCAGCTTGATCGGCAGGGGAAGCTCTGGGGCCAACGTCCTGACTTTC; CDR3aa: CASSLIGRGSSGANVLTF
v_gene: TRBV11-3; d_gene: TRBD1; abundance: once; j_gene: TRBJ2-5; CDR3nt: TGTGCCAGCAGCTTAGGACAGGGCTCCCAAGAGACCCAGTACTTC; CDR3aa: CASSLGQGSQETQYF
v_gene: TRBV15; d_gene: .; abundance: .; j_gene: TRBJ2-1; CDR3nt: TGTGCCACCAGCAGGCAAGGGACATACTCCTACAATGAGCAGTTCTTC; CDR3aa: CATSRQGTYSYNEQFF
v_gene: TRBV7-2; d_gene: .; abundance: .; j_gene: TRBJ2-4; CDR3nt: TGTGCCAGCAGCTTAGAGGCAGTCGTGGGAGTTCAGTACTTC; CDR3aa: CASSLEAVVGVQYF
v_gene: TRBV18; d_gene: .; abundance: .; j_gene: TRBJ1-6; CDR3nt: TGTGCCAGCTCATTGGATTCCGCGCTTAGGAGTTCACCCCTCCACTTT; CDR3aa: CASSLDSALRSSPLHF
v_gene: TRBV28; d_gene: TRBD2; abundance: .; j_gene: TRBJ2-7; CDR3nt: TGTGCCAGCAGTTTAGCGGGGGAATACGAGCAGTACTTC; CDR3aa: CASSLAGEYEQYF
v_gene: TRBV14; d_gene: .; abundance: .; j_gene: TRBJ2-5; CDR3nt: TGTGCCAGCAGCCAAGAGATGCAACTCCGGGAGACCCAGTACTTC; CDR3aa: CASSQEMQLRETQYF
v_gene: TRBV3-1/TRBV3-2; d_gene: .; abundance: once; j_gene: TRBJ2-1; CDR3nt: TGTGCCAGCAGCCAAGTTTCGAATGAGCAGTTCTTC; CDR3aa: CASSQVSNEQFF
v_gene: TRBV19; d_gene: TRBD1; abundance: .; j_gene: TRBJ2-1; CDR3nt: TGTGCCAGTAGTACGACAGGGAGCTCCTACAATGAGCAGTTCTTC; CDR3aa: CASSTTGSSYNEQFF
v_gene: TRBV18; d_gene: .; abundance: .; j_gene: TRBJ1-5; CDR3nt: TGTGCCAGCTCACCAGAGACTGAGGAGCCCCAGCATTTT; CDR3aa: CASSPETEEPQHF
v_gene: TRBV2; d_gene: TRBD2; abundance: .; j_gene: TRBJ2-1; CDR3nt: TGTGCCAGCAGCCGGGGGCGGATGACTAGCGGGAGAGAAAATGAGCAGTTCTTC; CDR3aa: CASSRGRMTSGRENEQFF
v_gene: TRBV28; d_gene: TRBD1; abundance: .; j_gene: TRBJ2-5; CDR3nt: TGTGCCAGCACGGAAGGGGGCGCGAGGGGCCAGACCCAGTACTTC; CDR3aa: CASTEGGARGQTQYF
v_gene: TRBV6-2/TRBV6-3; d_gene: .; abundance: .; j_gene: TRBJ2-7; CDR3nt: TGTGCCAGCAGTTACGGGACAGCGGGAGCCTACGAGCAGTACTTC; CDR3aa: CASSYGTAGAYEQYF
v_gene: TRBV28; d_gene: .; abundance: .; j_gene: TRBJ1-1; CDR3nt: TGTGCCAGCAGCGTGAATAGGGGAGCTTTCTTT; CDR3aa: CASSVNRGAFF
v_gene: TRBV7-2; d_gene: .; abundance: few; j_gene: TRBJ2-1; CDR3nt: TGTGCCAGCAGCTTAGTAGTAGCGTGGAATGAGCAGTTCTTC; CDR3aa: CASSLVVAWNEQFF
v_gene: TRBV14; d_gene: TRBD2; abundance: .; j_gene: TRBJ2-7; CDR3nt: TGTGCCAGCAGCCAAGAAAAGGGGGTACGCGGGAGGCGGGAGCAGTACTTC; CDR3aa: CASSQEKGVRGRREQYF
v_gene: TRBV29-1; d_gene: TRBD2; abundance: .; j_gene: TRBJ2-1; CDR3nt: TGCAGTATCCCCAGATCGGCTAGCGGTGTAGTAATGGGTGTGGATGAGCAGTTCTTC; CDR3aa: CSIPRSASGVVMGVDEQFF
v_gene: TRBV5-8; d_gene: .; abundance: .; j_gene: TRBJ2-1; CDR3nt: TGTGCCAGCAGCCGAGTCAATGAGCAGTTCTTC; CDR3aa: CASSRVNEQFF
v_gene: TRBV5-3; d_gene: .; abundance: .; j_gene: TRBJ2-3; CDR3nt: TGTGCCAGAAAGGGAGCAGGCCGTTTAGGCACAGATACGCAGTATTTT; CDR3aa: CARKGAGRLGTDTQYF
v_gene: TRBV7-2; d_gene: .; abundance: .; j_gene: TRBJ1-3; CDR3nt: TGTGCCAGCAGCTTAGGGGGCCCAGGCTCTGGAAACACCATATATTTT; CDR3aa: CASSLGGPGSGNTIYF
v_gene: TRBV6-1; d_gene: .; abundance: .; j_gene: TRBJ2-7; CDR3nt: TGTGCCAGCAGTGAAGCCGGGGTATCTGATCGGTACTTC; CDR3aa: CASSEAGVSDRYF
v_gene: TRBV7-6; d_gene: TRBD2; abundance: .; j_gene: TRBJ2-5; CDR3nt: TGTGCCAGCAGCGCCCGCACTAGCGGGGGCCCGTGGACCCAGTACTTC; CDR3aa: CASSARTSGGPWTQYF
v_gene: TRBV4-3; d_gene: .; abundance: .; j_gene: TRBJ2-6; CDR3nt: TGCGCCAGCAGCCAAGATCTAGTGTTCTCTGGGGCCAACGTCCTGACTTTC; CDR3aa: CASSQDLVFSGANVLTF
v_gene: TRBV4-3; d_gene: .; abundance: .; j_gene: TRBJ2-2; CDR3nt: TGCGCCAGCAGCCAAGAGATGAGGAACACCGGGGAGCTGTTTTTT; CDR3aa: CASSQEMRNTGELFF
v_gene: TRBV10-3; d_gene: TRBD1; abundance: .; j_gene: TRBJ1-1; CDR3nt: TGTGCCATCAGTGAGTCGATCCGCCGGGACAGCGGACCCAGTGGTGAAGCTTTCTTT; CDR3aa: CAISESIRRDSGPSGEAFF
v_gene: TRBV9; d_gene: .; abundance: .; j_gene: TRBJ2-2; CDR3nt: TGTGCCAGCAGCGTAAGCATCGGGGAGCTGTTTTTT; CDR3aa: CASSVSIGELFF
v_gene: TRBV30; d_gene: .; abundance: .; j_gene: TRBJ2-1; CDR3nt: TGTGCCTGGAGTGGGGTGTCCCGGGGGTTCTTC; CDR3aa: CAWSGVSRGFF
v_gene: TRBV5-6; d_gene: TRBD2; abundance: .; j_gene: TRBJ2-2; CDR3nt: TGTGCCAGCAGCTTGATTTTAGCGGGAGGGAACACCGGGGAGCTGTTTTTT; CDR3aa: CASSLILAGGNTGELFF
v_gene: TRBV24-1; d_gene: TRBD1; abundance: .; j_gene: TRBJ1-3; CDR3nt: TGTGCCACCAGTGAGACCGCCGGGACAGGGGGCCGATATGGAAACACCATATATTTT; CDR3aa: CATSETAGTGGRYGNTIYF
v_gene: TRBV7-2; d_gene: .; abundance: .; j_gene: TRBJ1-5; CDR3nt: TGTGCCAGCAGCTTAGGGGGCAACACGCCCCAGCATTTT; CDR3aa: CASSLGGNTPQHF
v_gene: TRBV5-4; d_gene: TRBD2; abundance: .; j_gene: TRBJ2-7; CDR3nt: TGTGCCAGCAGGGCCGGGACTAACTACGAGCAGTACTTC; CDR3aa: CASRAGTNYEQYF
v_gene: TRBV21-1; d_gene: .; abundance: once; j_gene: TRBJ2-7; CDR3nt: TGTGCCAGCAGCAAGACAGACAGATACGAGCAGTACTTC; CDR3aa: CASSKTDRYEQYF
v_gene: TRBV4-3; d_gene: TRBD1; abundance: .; j_gene: TRBJ2-1; CDR3nt: TGCGCCAGCAGCCGGTCCGTGGGACAGGGCTACAATGAGCAGTTCTTC; CDR3aa: CASSRSVGQGYNEQFF
v_gene: TRBV5-6; d_gene: .; abundance: .; j_gene: TRBJ1-1; CDR3nt: TGTGCCAGCAGCCGAACAAGTTTCGGGAGCACTGAAGCTTTCTTT; CDR3aa: CASSRTSFGSTEAFF
v_gene: TRBV7-9; d_gene: .; abundance: few; j_gene: TRBJ2-3; CDR3nt: TGTGCCAGCAGCTTACAACTAGCCAACACAGATACGCAGTATTTT; CDR3aa: CASSLQLANTDTQYF
v_gene: TRBV6-2/TRBV6-3; d_gene: TRBD2; abundance: .; j_gene: TRBJ2-1; CDR3nt: TGTGCCAGCAGTTACTGGGAGGGACCCTACAATGAGCAGTTCTTC; CDR3aa: CASSYWEGPYNEQFF
v_gene: TRBV6-5; d_gene: .; abundance: .; j_gene: TRBJ1-2; CDR3nt: TGTGCCAGCAGTTATACCGATTTTCGGGGCTACACCTTC; CDR3aa: CASSYTDFRGYTF
v_gene: TRBV5-1; d_gene: TRBD1; abundance: .; j_gene: TRBJ2-5; CDR3nt: TGCGCCAGCAGCTTGACCGGGACAGACCAAGAGACCCAGTACTTC; CDR3aa: CASSLTGTDQETQYF
v_gene: TRBV18; d_gene: TRBD1; abundance: .; j_gene: TRBJ2-7; CDR3nt: TGTGCCAGCTCACCACCGCGACAGGGGTCCTACGAGCAGTACTTC; CDR3aa: CASSPPRQGSYEQYF
v_gene: TRBV7-6; d_gene: TRBD2; abundance: .; j_gene: TRBJ2-7; CDR3nt: TGTGCCAGCAGCCTACTAGCGGAGGGGCCCTACGAGCAGTACTTC; CDR3aa: CASSLLAEGPYEQYF
v_gene: TRBV10-2; d_gene: TRBD1; abundance: .; j_gene: TRBJ2-1; CDR3nt: TGCGCCAGCAGTGAGTTCGGACAGGGGGCCAATGAGCAGTTCTTC; CDR3aa: CASSEFGQGANEQFF